These 25 T cell receptor beta chains originate from one sample sequenced in a study of Graves' ophthalmopathy and Graves' hyperthyroidism. The authors amplified TCR beta CDR3 regions, and they did so from RNA transcripts for repertoire sequencing. Following a first-round RT-PCR that used HTBI primers, a second-round multiplex PCR was carried out. TCRdb processed the multiplex PCR reads anew with MiXCR; each CDR3 protein has one entry. This sample has approximately 1.2 million distinct CDR3 sequences, with approximately 35% found just once. Sequencing was performed on peripheral blood or thyroid tissue (not recorded which). The source of these receptors is an adult man with Graves' hyperthyroidism.

The V gene is TRBV14, the J gene TRBJ2-6, with 12 bases that match TRBD2. The CDR3 extends over 16 amino acids. V lost 4 bases to trimming and J lost 2 bases; unmatched junction nucleotides: 0. Germline V gives CDR1 SGHDN, CDR2 FVKESK. CDR3 region: CASSRLAGAGANVLTF. The DNA for the CDR3 is TGTGCCAGCAGCCGACTAGCGGGAGCTGGGGCCAACGTCCTGACTTTC.

This clonotype came up many times. This chain links TRBV5-6 with TRBJ2-6; D gene ambiguous. V shed 2 bases and J shed 12 bases, with 18 bases lying between them. Germline CDR1 is SGHDT and CDR2 is YYEEEE. This CDR3 has 15 residues. CDR3: CASSFGDVLGVVLTF. Here the CDR3 DNA reads TGTGCCAGCAGCTTCGGAGACGTTTTGGGTGTCGTCCTGACTTTC.

V is TRBV20-1 and J is TRBJ1-2; D gene ambiguous. The CDR3 is 12 residues long. CDR1 DFQATT and CDR2 SNEGSKA come from the germline V gene (reference sequence). V lost 2 bases to trimming and J lost 4 bases, with 8 bases between them. CDR3 in DNA: TGCAGTGCTAGAAACTTCGGCTATGGCTACACCTTC. Translated: CSARNFGYGYTF.

This clonotype was picked up a small number of times. The chain joins TRBV28 to TRBJ1-5; D is possibly TRBD1 (5 bases). The CDR3 spans 13 residues. Germline V gives CDR1 MDHEN, CDR2 SYDVKM. Trimming cost V 7 bases and J 9 bases, with 16 bases left between them. CDR3 sequence (DNA): TGTGCCAGCACCCTGGGGGGTACTTGGCCCCAGCATTTT. Residues: CASTLGGTWPQHF.

V and J are TRBV29-1 and TRBJ2-7, with 11 bases fitting TRBD1. CDR1 is SQVTM, CDR2 ANQGSEA, per germline. The CDR3 is 13 residues long. Trimming at V came to 8 bases and at J to 5 bases, leaving 8 bases not matched to a gene. The CDR3 loop reads CSSPGQGVDEQYF. CDR3 DNA: TGCAGCAGCCCGGGACAGGGGGTTGACGAGCAGTACTTC.

The rearrangement links TRBV5-4 to TRBJ1-5; perhaps TRBD1 as D (6 bases). Germline V gene lookup returns CDR1 SGHNT and CDR2 YYREEE (reference sequence). V gave up 0 bases and J gave up 0 bases, with 10 bases separating them. CDR3 length: 16 amino acids. CDR3 DNA sequence: TGTGCCAGCAGCTTGGTGCCAGGGGATAGCAATCAGCCCCAGCATTTT. Its translation is CASSLVPGDSNQPQHF.

The sample holds many counts of this clonotype. V and J are TRBV20-1 and TRBJ2-5, with TRBD1 identical over 9 bases. The J segment lost 5 bases and the V segment lost 2 bases, leaving 6 bases of the junction unmatched. The CDR3 runs 14 residues. CDR1 and CDR2 (germline): DFQATT, SNEGSKA (reference sequence). As DNA, the CDR3 is TGCAGTGCTAGAAGGACAGGGGTTTTGGAGACCCAGTACTTC. It translates to CSARRTGVLETQYF.

This clonotype occurred many times. The chain joins TRBV2 to TRBJ1-1, with D tentatively TRBD1 (6 bases). This CDR3 contains 15 residues. The V end lost 2 bases, the J end lost 2 bases, and 12 bases lay between the germline ends. The germline gives CDR1 SNHLY, CDR2 FYNNEI. For the CDR3, the DNA is TGTGCCAGCAGTGAATTTCAAGGGGGAAACACTGAAGCTTTCTTT. This encodes CASSEFQGGNTEAFF.

V usage is TRBV7-2 and J usage is TRBJ1-5, with D maybe TRBD1 (6 bases). Germline V gives CDR1 SGHTA, CDR2 FQGNSA. V shed 0 bases and J shed 6 bases, with 24 bases lying between them. This CDR3 region has 19 residues. The CDR3 sequence: CASSLARRGDTPGTQPQHF. The CDR3 DNA reads TGTGCCAGCAGCTTAGCGCGGCGGGGGGACACTCCCGGGACTCAGCCCCAGCATTTT.

This chain joins TRBV19 and TRBJ1-5; D perhaps matches TRBD1 (5 bases). The V end lost 2 bases, the J end lost 7 bases, and 18 bases lay between the germline ends. Germline V CDR1 and CDR2: LNHDA, SQIVND (reference sequence). The CDR3 spans 16 residues. The CDR3 DNA reads as TGTGCCAGTAGTATAAGTCGGGGGGGAGTCCGCCAGCCCCAGCATTTT. This gives the protein CASSISRGGVRQPQHF. Using reference TRBV19 and TRBJ1-5 for the parts outside the CDR3, the full variable domain is DGGITQSPKYLFRKEGQNVTLSCEQNLNHDAMYWYRQDPGQGLRLIYYSQIVNDFQKGDIAEGYSVSREKKESFPLTVTSAQKNPTAFYLCASSISRGGVRQPQHFGDGTRLSIL.

This rearrangement joins TRBV11-1 to TRBJ2-5; D call uncertain. Deletions cut 1 base from V and 2 bases from J, with 11 bases between. The CDR3 loop spans 15 amino acids. The germline V gene has CDR1 SGHAT and CDR2 FQDESV (reference sequence). The CDR3 DNA is TGTGCCAGCAGCTTAGGTCTGGGCAAACAAGAGACCCAGTACTTC. It encodes CASSLGLGKQETQYF.

Remarks on this clonotype: This clone may be a read error of a much larger clone one base away. The chain recombines TRBV7-3 with TRBJ2-2; D could derive from TRBD1 or TRBD2 (5 bases each). CDR1 is SGHTA and CDR2 is FQGTGA in the germline V gene. The CDR3 sequence is 15 residues long. The V and J ends lost 5 bases and 4 bases respectively, with 14 bases between them. The CDR3 coding sequence is TGTGCCAGCAGCCCACGGGACGGGGCCACCGGGGAGCTGTTTTTT. Its protein is CASSPRDGATGELFF.

As to this clonotype: Being one base from a much bigger clone, this may be a read error. The chain has TRBV20-1 and TRBJ2-5; no clear D. The CDR3 runs to 12 residues. Germline loops: CDR1 DFQATT, CDR2 SNEGSKA (reference sequence). Trimming shortened V by 8 bases and J by 7 bases, and 17 bases separated the two germline ends. Here the CDR3 reads CSTVSLSGTQYF. The CDR3 DNA reads TGCAGTACAGTTAGCCTTAGTGGGACCCAGTACTTC.

This chain connects TRBV9 to TRBJ1-1; the D gene is possibly TRBD1 (5 bases). This CDR3 has 20 amino acids. V was shortened by 4 bases and J by 4 bases, with 32 bases between the two germline ends. Germline CDR1 SGDLS, CDR2 YYNGEE. Here the CDR3 reads CASSPSGSQEGMGKVTEAFF. CDR3 in DNA: TGTGCCAGCAGCCCGAGCGGAAGCCAAGAGGGGATGGGTAAGGTCACTGAAGCTTTCTTT.

The genes are TRBV12-3 or TRBV12-4 and TRBJ2-7; D might be TRBD2 (6 bases). The CDR3 loop spans 16 amino acids. V gave up 3 bases and J gave up 2 bases, with 17 bases separating them. The CDR3 here is CASSFAGLRRTYEQYF. The CDR3 DNA follows: TGTGCCAGCAGTTTCGCCGGACTACGCCGGACCTACGAGCAGTACTTC.

With regard to this clonotype: A much larger clone sits a single nucleotide away, making a read error possible. V gene TRBV7-2 combines with J gene TRBJ1-1; TRBD1 might be the D (5 bases). Germline V gene lookup returns CDR1 SGHTA and CDR2 FQGNSA. This CDR3 contains 14 residues. V was clipped by 3 bases and J by 5 bases, with 13 bases between them. The DNA of the CDR3 is TGTGCCAGCAGCTTCGAGGCAGGGACGACTGAAGCTTTCTTT. Its translation: CASSFEAGTTEAFF.

This clonotype appeared many times. The J gene is TRBJ2-7, the V gene TRBV5-5; 11 bases agree with TRBD1. Losses at the gene ends were 4 bases for V and 8 bases for J; bases not matched to a gene: 5. This CDR3 region has 13 residues. In germline, CDR1 is SGHKS, CDR2 YYEKEE (reference sequence). The CDR3 nucleotides are TGTGCCAGCAGCAGAGGACAGGGGGCTAAGCAGTACTTC. It specifies CASSRGQGAKQYF.

This clonotype was observed a handful of times. CDR3 loop: CASSVADQPYEQYF. As DNA, the CDR3 is TGTGCCAGCAGCGTAGCTGACCAACCTTACGAGCAGTACTTC. The gene calls are TRBV9 and TRBJ2-7; unclear D gene. Trimming pared 0 bases from V and 4 bases from J, leaving 11 bases between. Germline V CDR1 and CDR2: SGDLS, YYNGEE. The CDR3 is 14 residues long.

This clonotype was counted only a few times. A much bigger clone sits one base away, suggesting this may be a read error. The V gene is TRBV19, the J gene TRBJ1-5; TRBD1 aligns across 7 bases. Germline V gene data show CDR1 as LNHDA and CDR2 as SQIVND (reference sequence). With V trimmed by 2 bases and J by 11 bases, 9 bases remained unmatched. There are 14 residues in the CDR3. The CDR3 loop is CASSIRQGMKAQHF. The CDR3 DNA follows: TGTGCCAGTAGTATACGACAGGGAATGAAGGCCCAGCATTTT.

This clonotype has at least ten counts. The genes are TRBV7-2 and TRBJ2-7; D may match TRBD1 or TRBD2 (5 bases each). Germline CDR1 is SGHTA and CDR2 is FQGNSA. V was trimmed by 5 bases and J by 2 bases, leaving 19 bases between them. CDR3 length: 16 amino acids. DNA for the CDR3: TGTGCCAGCAGCACGTCCGGGACCGTGATAACCTACGAGCAGTACTTC. This translates into CASSTSGTVITYEQYF.

This clonotype showed up many times. The chain recombines TRBV20-1 with TRBJ1-5, with D unresolved. V lost 6 bases, J lost 1 base, and 13 bases lay in between. Per the germline V gene, CDR1 is DFQATT and CDR2 is SNEGSKA (reference sequence). This CDR3 has 14 amino acids. CDR3 in amino acids: CSATDGTSNQPQHF. For the CDR3, the DNA is TGCAGTGCAACAGACGGAACCAGCAATCAGCCCCAGCATTTT.

At least ten counts were recorded for this clonotype. The V gene is TRBV25-1, the J gene TRBJ2-3; a weak D match, TRBD2 (6 bases). Germline V gene sequence: CDR1 MGHDK, CDR2 SYGVNS. This CDR3 has 15 amino acids. V lost 2 bases and J 2 bases, leaving 11 bases between the germline ends. The CDR3 loop is CASSEGGKYTDTQYF. CDR3 nucleotides: TGTGCCAGCAGTGAAGGGGGGAAGTACACAGATACGCAGTATTTT.

The genes are TRBV7-8 and TRBJ2-5; 9 bases agree with TRBD2. Germline V lookup: CDR1 SGHVS, CDR2 FQNEAQ. V dropped 6 bases and J dropped 9; count of bases not matched to a gene: 14. This CDR3 contains 15 residues. The DNA of the CDR3 is TGTGCCAGCAGAGAAAGACTAGCGGCCCTCGGGTCCCAGTACTTC. Its protein is CASRERLAALGSQYF.

This clonotype appeared many times. This chain uses TRBV12-3 or TRBV12-4 with TRBJ1-2, with D uncertain. V lost 3 bases and J 3 bases, leaving 11 bases between the germline ends. The CDR3 is 14 amino acids. The CDR3 sequence: CASSFTMAYYGYTF. The CDR3 coding sequence is TGTGCCAGCAGTTTTACCATGGCTTACTATGGCTACACCTTC.

This clonotype was found many times. DNA of the CDR3: TGCAGCGCCCTGACAGTCGATGTCTACGAGCAGTACTTC. Its translation: CSALTVDVYEQYF. The chain has TRBV29-1 and TRBJ2-7; possible D gene TRBD1, 5 bases. Trimming removed 7 bases at V and 3 bases at J, with 16 bases between. This CDR3 region has 13 residues. Germline V lookup: CDR1 SQVTM, CDR2 ANQGSEA.